These T cell receptor beta chains were read from a single sample in a study of blood T cells in healthy people across ages. One entry per CDR3 protein, called by TCRdb with MiXCR from the 5' RACE reads. The sample has approximately 1,000,000 distinct CDR3 sequences; more than 35% are singletons. Specimen: blood. The receptors come from a woman aged 55-70 years in good health. Each CDR3 is given with its conserved first and last residue. The D gene is left open where the match is weak. Clone size is stated in some rows and not others, as once, few, many or a class when expanded.

DNA	CDR3	size	D	J	V
TGTGCCAGCAGCCGGACTATCCCCGATACGCAGTATTTT	CASSRTIPDTQYF	.	.	TRBJ2-3	TRBV11-2
TGTGCCAGCAGCCAGGTGGCATCAGGGACCCAGTACTTC	CASSQVASGTQYF	few	.	TRBJ2-5	TRBV7-2
TGTGCCTGGAGTGAGGGGCAGCCCGGCGAGCAGTACTTC	CAWSEGQPGEQYF	.	.	TRBJ2-7	TRBV30
TGTGCCAGCACTCTAGGATACAATGAGCAGTTCTTC	CASTLGYNEQFF	.	.	TRBJ2-1	TRBV12-3/TRBV12-4
TGTGCCAGCAGTTTAGTAGGGTTTCGGGACGAGCAGTACTTC	CASSLVGFRDEQYF	.	.	TRBJ2-7	TRBV12-3/TRBV12-4
TGTGCCACCAGTCAGGGGTATGAGCAGTTCTTC	CATSQGYEQFF	.	.	TRBJ2-1	TRBV24-1
TGCAGTGCTAGAGTATCAAGACGGGGCCGTGGAGCTAACTATGGCTACACCTTC	CSARVSRRGRGANYGYTF	.	.	TRBJ1-2	TRBV20-1
TGTGCCAGCAGCTCTGGACTAGCGGGGGTTACGCAGTATTTT	CASSSGLAGVTQYF	.	TRBD2	TRBJ2-3	TRBV7-9
TGCGCCAGCAGCTTGGAGAGACAGGGTAATTCGGGCTACACCTTC	CASSLERQGNSGYTF	.	TRBD1	TRBJ1-2	TRBV5-1
TGCAGCGTAGTGACAGGGAACTACGAGCAGTACTTC	CSVVTGNYEQYF	few	TRBD1	TRBJ2-7	TRBV29-1
TGTGCCAGCAGTTTGCTAGCGATCTACGAGCAGTACTTC	CASSLLAIYEQYF	.	.	TRBJ2-7	TRBV5-5
TGTGCCAGCCGGGACGGATTTAGTGAGCAGTTCTTC	CASRDGFSEQFF	.	.	TRBJ2-1	TRBV6-1
TGCAGTGCTAGTATATGGGCTAGCGGGAGGGAGACCCAGTACTTC	CSASIWASGRETQYF	.	TRBD2	TRBJ2-5	TRBV20-1
TGTGCCAGCAGCCAAGAGGGTAGCTACAATGAGCAGTTCTTC	CASSQEGSYNEQFF	.	.	TRBJ2-1	TRBV4-1
TGCAGTGCTAGAGATCCGACTAGCGAAACAGATACGCAGTATTTT	CSARDPTSETDTQYF	.	TRBD2	TRBJ2-3	TRBV20-1
TGCAGTGCTAAAGGGGACTCCCCGTGGTACAATGAGCAGTTCTTC	CSAKGDSPWYNEQFF	.	.	TRBJ2-1	TRBV20-1
TGTGCCAGCAGTTACTCGAGGACTAGCGTTTACTACGAGCAGTACTTC	CASSYSRTSVYYEQYF	.	TRBD2	TRBJ2-7	TRBV6-5